A single sample gave rise to the 22 T cell receptor beta chains below, sequenced in a study of control samples from healthy donors and cancer patients. Here immunoSEQ multiplex PCR was the method, and the copy in TCRdb shows in-frame clones only, minus some. In the table there are under 150,000 clones, around 92% of which are singletons. Sequencing input: PBMCs. These receptors came from a middle-aged man with head and neck cancer.

This clone turned up a few times. The gene calls are TRBV25-1 and TRBJ1-6; 9 bases agree with TRBD1. Trimming took 5 bases from V and 6 from J; bases not matched to a gene: 2. This CDR3 spans 14 amino acids. CDR1 and CDR2 (germline): MGHDK, SYGVNS. The CDR3 loop reads CASSTTGGNSPLHF. CDR3 coding DNA: TGTGCCAGCAGTACGACAGGGGGTAATTCACCCCTCCACTTT. The full variable domain, completed using reference TRBV25-1 and TRBJ1-6, is EADIYQTPRYLVIGTGKKITLECSQTMGHDKMYWYQQDPGMELHLIHYSYGVNSTEKGDLSSESTVSRIRTEHFPLTLESARPSHTSQYLCASSTTGGNSPLHFGNGTRLTVT.

Note on this clone: This CDR3 is also generated by other DNA sequences in the sample. The chain recombines TRBV27 with TRBJ2-1, with D unresolved. The CDR3 is 14 residues long. V dropped 6 bases and J dropped 2 bases, with 11 bases sitting between them. Germline V gene sequence: CDR1 MNHEY, CDR2 SMNVEV (reference sequence). CDR3 nucleotide sequence: TGTGCCAGCAGGTCAGGTCGCCCCTACAATGAGCAGTTCTTC. Its translation: CASRSGRPYNEQFF.

A few counts support this clone. Other nucleotide sequences in the sample specify the same CDR3. The chain recombines TRBV6-5 with TRBJ1-1; tentative D call: TRBD1 (5 bases). V dropped 2 bases and J dropped 2 bases, with 6 bases sitting between them. Germline lookup yields CDR1 MNHEY and CDR2 SVGAGI. The CDR3 length is 13 residues. In DNA form, the CDR3 reads TGTGCCAGCAGTTACGGACAAAACACTGAAGCTTTCTTT. This codes for CASSYGQNTEAFF.

The rearrangement joins TRBV10-3 to TRBJ2-3; D might be TRBD1 or TRBD2, each matching 5 bases. The V and J ends lost 0 bases and 6 bases respectively, with 13 bases between them. This CDR3 spans 15 amino acids. The germline V gene has CDR1 ENHRY and CDR2 SYGVKD. The CDR3, as DNA: TGTGCCATCAGTGAGTCGTTGGGGGAACGGGATACGCAGTATTTT. Its translation: CAISESLGERDTQYF.

V is TRBV7-3 and J is TRBJ2-3; 7 nucleotides align to TRBD1. Germline V gives CDR1 SGHTA, CDR2 FQGTGA. There are 17 residues in the CDR3. V shed 2 bases and J 1 base; nucleotides not matched to a gene: 9. CDR3 nucleotides: TGTGCCAGCAGCTTATCGTCCCCAGGGGGTGGCACAGATACGCAGTATTTT. It codes for CASSLSSPGGGTDTQYF.

This chain uses TRBV19 with TRBJ2-2, with unresolved D. This CDR3 is 14 amino acids long. V dropped 0 bases and J dropped 6 bases, with 8 bases sitting between them. Germline assignment: CDR1 LNHDA and CDR2 SQIVND (reference sequence). The CDR3 region has the DNA TGTGCCAGTAGTATAGAGCGTGCCGCCGGGGAGCTGTTTTTT. This translates into CASSIERAAGELFF.

The genes are TRBV5-1 and TRBJ2-5, with 8 bases that match TRBD1. This CDR3 is 15 amino acids long. Germline V gene sequence: CDR1 SGHRS, CDR2 YFSETQ. J gave up 5 bases and V 2 bases, and 8 bases lay outside the gene matches. The CDR3 loop is CASSFGQGAKETQYF. CDR3 bases: TGCGCCAGCAGCTTCGGGCAGGGGGCGAAGGAGACCCAGTACTTC.

V and J are TRBV2 and TRBJ2-7; D unresolved. V was pared by 2 bases and J by 4 bases, with 6 bases between. In germline, CDR1 is SNHLY, CDR2 FYNNEI. The CDR3 sequence is 12 residues long. Written as DNA, the CDR3 is TGTGCCAGCAGTGAAAGTCTTTACGAGCAGTACTTC. Its protein product is CASSESLYEQYF.

This clone occurred a few times. J is TRBJ1-1 and V is TRBV6-6; unclear D gene. The CDR3 runs 12 residues. The germline CDR1 and CDR2 sequences are MNHNY and SVGAGI (reference sequence). V was shortened by 0 bases and J by 1 base, with 0 bases between the two germline ends. The CDR3 loop is CASSYSNTEAFF. The CDR3 region has the DNA TGTGCCAGCAGTTACTCGAACACTGAAGCTTTCTTT.

The chain employs TRBV4-2 and TRBJ1-2; no definite D call. The CDR3 length is 14 residues. V was trimmed by 0 bases and J by 4 bases, leaving 9 bases between them. Looked up from germline, CDR1 is LGHNA and CDR2 is YNFKEQ. In DNA form, the CDR3 reads TGTGCCAGCAGCCAAGAACGTTCCTCCTATGGCTACACCTTC. Translating gives CASSQERSSYGYTF.

V is TRBV27 and J is TRBJ1-1; D is possibly TRBD1 (5 bases). CDR1 MNHEY and CDR2 SMNVEV come from the germline V gene (reference sequence). V shed 7 bases and J shed 5 bases, with 14 bases lying between them. This CDR3 is 13 amino acids long. CDR3 protein: CASMGIWGTEAFF. The CDR3 nucleotides are TGTGCCAGCATGGGTATTTGGGGGACTGAAGCTTTCTTT.

A note on this clone: A single base is all that separates this from a far larger clone, so a read error is likely. The CDR3 DNA sequence: TGTGCCAGCAGCCTCAACACCGGGGAGCTGTTTTTT. Translated: CASSLNTGELFF. V gene TRBV5-6 combines with J gene TRBJ2-2; D is undetermined. V was clipped by 4 bases and J by 2 bases, with 3 bases between them. The V gene's germline CDR1 is SGHDT and CDR2 YYEEEE. The CDR3 is 12 residues long.

CDR3 coding DNA: TGTGCCTGGAGGGCTAGCGGCTCCTACAATGAGCAGTTCTTC. Protein: CAWRASGSYNEQFF. The V and J genes are TRBV30 and TRBJ2-1; 7 bases are a match to TRBD2. Germline V gene lookup returns CDR1 GTSNPN and CDR2 SVGIG (reference sequence). With V trimmed by 3 bases and J by 0 bases, 2 bases remained unmatched. The CDR3 is made up of 14 amino acids.

This clone is medium-sized by share. The rearrangement uses TRBV6-4 and TRBJ1-5; 11 nucleotides agree with TRBD1. Losses at the gene ends were 9 bases for V and 7 bases for J; bases not matched to a gene: 11. The CDR3 covers 15 residues. Germline CDR1 MRHNA, CDR2 SNTAGT. CDR3 sequence: CASEGTGGVGQPQHF. In DNA form, the CDR3 reads TGTGCCAGTGAGGGGACAGGGGGGGTAGGACAGCCCCAGCATTTT.

The chain combines TRBV9 with TRBJ2-3; D not resolved. The CDR3 runs to 18 residues. Trimming cost V 6 bases and J 1 base, with 24 bases left between them. Germline V gene sequence: CDR1 SGDLS, CDR2 YYNGEE. The CDR3 reads CASTAGSHWAGGTDTQYF. CDR3 bases: TGTGCCAGCACCGCAGGTAGTCATTGGGCCGGAGGCACAGATACGCAGTATTTT.

The chain combines TRBV4-1 with TRBJ1-1; D not resolved. Germline CDR1 MGHRA, CDR2 YSYEKL. The CDR3 is made up of 14 amino acids. With 0 bases removed from V and 4 bases from J, the gap between germline ends came to 9 bases. CDR3 amino acids: CASSQDRESTEAFF. In nucleotides, the CDR3 is TGCGCCAGCAGCCAAGATAGGGAGAGCACTGAAGCTTTCTTT.

This CDR3 is CASTDRAMNTEAFF. CDR3 in DNA: TGTGCCAGTACTGATCGAGCCATGAACACTGAAGCTTTCTTT. The chain joins TRBV19 to TRBJ1-1, with D hard to call. Trimming cost V 7 bases and J 0 bases, with 12 bases left between them. Germline V lookup: CDR1 LNHDA, CDR2 SQIVND (reference sequence). The CDR3 contains 14 residues. Variable domain in full (rest from reference TRBV19 and TRBJ1-1): DGGITQSPKYLFRKEGQNVTLSCEQNLNHDAMYWYRQDPGQGLRLIYYSQIVNDFQKGDIAEGYSVSREKKESFPLTVTSAQKNPTAFYLCASTDRAMNTEAFFGQGTRLTVV.

The gene calls are TRBV9 and TRBJ2-7; D may be TRBD1 or TRBD2 (6 bases each). CDR1 SGDLS and CDR2 YYNGEE come from the germline V gene. Trimming left V 3 bases short and J 6 bases short, with 22 bases between. This CDR3 comprises 16 residues. CDR3 loop: CASSEQLEGGSGEQYF. The DNA for the CDR3 is TGTGCCAGCAGCGAACAGCTCGAGGGGGGATCGGGCGAGCAGTACTTC.

The chain uses TRBV4-1 and TRBJ1-1; D perhaps matches TRBD1 (5 bases). Trimming pared 0 bases from V and 4 bases from J, leaving 9 bases between. Germline CDR1 reads MGHRA; CDR2 reads YSYEKL. The CDR3 sequence is 14 residues long. In nucleotides, the CDR3 is TGCGCCAGCAGCCAAGAGGGGCCTACCACTGAAGCTTTCTTT. It specifies CASSQEGPTTEAFF.

This clone was recorded once. The chain couples TRBV3-1 (or the pseudogene TRBV3-2) to TRBJ2-5, with 8 bases identical to TRBD1. The CDR3 is made up of 13 amino acids. The J segment lost 5 bases and the V segment lost 2 bases, leaving 1 base of the junction unmatched. Germline-derived CDR1 and CDR2 are LGHDT and YNNKEL (reference sequence). CDR3 residues: CASSQNRGETQYF. Here the CDR3 DNA reads TGTGCCAGCAGCCAAAACAGGGGGGAGACCCAGTACTTC.

This clone has only one observation. The J gene is TRBJ2-1, the V gene TRBV7-9; 14 bases are shared with TRBD2. This CDR3 is 19 amino acids long. CDR1 is SEHNR and CDR2 is FQNEAQ in the germline V gene (reference sequence). The junction had 12 bases not matched to a gene; V was cut back by 6 bases and J by 2 bases. CDR3 sequence reads: CASSSIGTSGSQAYNEQFF. CDR3 bases: TGTGCCAGCAGTTCAATCGGGACTAGCGGGAGCCAGGCCTACAATGAGCAGTTCTTC.

CDR3 residues: CASSQQGLNTEAFF. The CDR3 nucleotides are TGTGCCAGCAGCCAGCAGGGCCTGAACACTGAAGCTTTCTTT. The genes are TRBV3-1 (or the pseudogene TRBV3-2) and TRBJ1-1; D is perhaps TRBD1 (5 bases). Trimming removed 3 bases at V and 0 bases at J, with 8 bases between. The CDR3 runs to 14 residues. The germline CDR1 and CDR2 sequences are LGHDT and YNNKEL (reference sequence).